One and the same sample provided the 10 T cell receptor beta chains below, sequenced in a study of T cell responses to AZD1222 COVID-19 vaccine. Sequenced by immunoSEQ multiplex PCR; TCRdb stores in-frame clones only, minus some. The sample yields over 65,000 clones, around 89% seen once. The sequencing here drew on peripheral blood, taken on day 0 of AZD1222 vaccination. The receptors here all came from an adult in good health.

The V gene is TRBV27, the J gene TRBJ1-1; maybe TRBD1 (6 bases). CDR3 size: 16 residues. V lost 5 bases to trimming and J lost 0 bases, with 16 bases between them. Germline CDR1 MNHEY, CDR2 SMNVEV (reference sequence). For the CDR3, the DNA is TGTGCCAGCAGTGTCCTTCGGGACACCATGAACACTGAAGCTTTCTTT. Translation gives CASSVLRDTMNTEAFF.

The chain links TRBV24-1 to TRBJ2-2, with 7 positions matching TRBD1. Germline V lookup: CDR1 KGHDR, CDR2 SFDVKD. V shed 7 bases, J shed 4 bases, and the junction held 5 bases outside the gene matches. The CDR3 has 14 amino acids. Written as DNA, the CDR3 is TGTGCCACCAGCGACGGGACAGTCACCGGGGAGCTGTTTTTT. This sequence encodes CATSDGTVTGELFF.

The chain employs TRBV7-2 and TRBJ2-1, with TRBD2 matching over 9 bases. V was clipped by 5 bases and J by 10 bases; unmatched bases: 9. Germline assignment: CDR1 SGHTA and CDR2 FQGNSA. CDR3 size: 14 residues. In DNA, the CDR3 is TGTGCCAGCAGCCCTCGGCGGGGGGGTTGGGAGCAGTTCTTC. Amino acid sequence: CASSPRRGGWEQFF.

The chain recombines TRBV7-8 with TRBJ2-3; tentatively, D is TRBD1 (5 bases). Trimming left V 5 bases short and J 2 bases short, with 17 bases between. This CDR3 spans 16 amino acids. Germline CDR1 and CDR2: SGHVS and FQNEAQ. CDR3 sequence reads: CASSQRGPTTTDTQYF. The DNA of the CDR3 is TGTGCCAGCAGCCAAAGGGGTCCAACGACCACAGATACGCAGTATTTT.

The V call is TRBV5-1, the J call TRBJ2-3, with a tentative D call TRBD1 (7 bases). The CDR3 is 14 residues long. Per the germline V gene, CDR1 is SGHRS and CDR2 is YFSETQ. The V end was cut by 4 bases, the J end by 0 bases, with 9 bases between. CDR3 coding DNA: TGCGCCAGCAGCGCGGGACAGAGCACAGATACGCAGTATTTT. Its protein product is CASSAGQSTDTQYF.

The chain uses TRBV7-9 and TRBJ1-1; D gene unclear. CDR3 length equals 14 residues. The ends were cut back, 1 base at V and 1 base at J, with 7 bases in the middle. CDR1 is SEHNR, CDR2 FQNEAQ, per germline (reference sequence). CDR3 nucleotides: TGTGCCAGCAGCTTAGAAATCTCGAACACTGAAGCTTTCTTT. This sequence encodes CASSLEISNTEAFF.

CDR3 loop: CASGAGQGYQETQYF. The CDR3 bases are TGTGCCAGCGGGGCCGGACAGGGGTACCAAGAGACCCAGTACTTC. This chain connects TRBV27 to TRBJ2-5; 9 bases match TRBD1. The V gene end was trimmed by 8 bases and the J gene end by 0 bases; junction bases not matched to a gene: 7. Germline values: CDR1 MNHEY, CDR2 SMNVEV (reference sequence). This CDR3 spans 15 amino acids.

The chain has TRBV6-5 and TRBJ2-7; 10 bases match TRBD1. CDR3 length equals 14 residues. Per germline, CDR1 MNHEY and CDR2 SVGAGI. V shed 6 bases, J shed 5 bases, and the junction held 7 bases outside the gene matches. CDR3 DNA: TGTGCCAGCAGCACCCGGGACAGGGGACACGAGCAGTACTTC. This encodes CASSTRDRGHEQYF.

This chain links TRBV6-5 with TRBJ2-3; 7 nucleotides agree with TRBD2. V shed 6 bases and J 1 base; nucleotides not matched to a gene: 7. The CDR3 spans 15 residues. Germline V gives CDR1 MNHEY, CDR2 SVGAGI. The chain's CDR3 is CASSSLRGGTDTQYF. CDR3 in DNA: TGTGCCAGCAGCTCCCTTCGGGGGGGCACAGATACGCAGTATTTT.

The CDR3 reads CASSTSTGNSQPQHF. For the CDR3, the DNA is TGTGCCAGCAGTACCTCGACAGGGAACAGCCAGCCCCAGCATTTT. The chain joins TRBV28 to TRBJ1-5; 7 bases agree with TRBD1. The CDR3 length is 15 residues. Germline trimming cut 5 bases from V and 7 bases from J; bases unmatched to any gene: 11. Germline lookup yields CDR1 MDHEN and CDR2 SYDVKM. Variable domain in full (rest from reference TRBV28 and TRBJ1-5): DVKVTQSSRYLVKRTGEKVFLECVQDMDHENMFWYRQDPGLGLRLIYFSYDVKMKEKGDIPEGYSVSREKKERFSLILESASTNQTSMYLCASSTSTGNSQPQHFGDGTRLSIL.